Listed here are 29 T cell receptor beta chains from one sample, sequenced in a study of T cells in women clearing cervical HPV infection. Here immunoSEQ multiplex PCR was the method, and the copy in TCRdb shows in-frame clones only, minus some. The sample is made up of around 33,000 clones, and the top ten hold about 18% of it. The sample was blood buffy coat. The receptors derive from a woman aged 18-69 years with a cervical HPV16 infection that either progressed to CIN3+ or cleared (not recorded which).

In the case of this clone: The read falls 3 residues short of the CDR3 end, and the missing part is taken from the germline J gene. The chain carries TRBV7-9 and TRBJ2-5, with 7 bases that match TRBD2. This CDR3 is 13 amino acids long. V lost 8 bases to trimming and J lost 2 bases; unmatched junction nucleotides: 5. The germline CDR1 and CDR2 sequences are SEHNR and FQNEAQ (reference sequence). The CDR3 bases that were read are TGTGCCAGCTCCCTGGGGGGGCAAGAGACC. It encodes CASSLGGQET. The entire CDR3 reads CASSLGGQETQYF.

About this clone itself: The DNA ends 3 residues before the CDR3 does, and the rest of the CDR3 is filled in from the germline J gene. This CDR3 is also generated by other DNA sequences in the sample. The chain has TRBV7-3 and TRBJ2-3; possibly TRBD1 or TRBD2 for D (6 bases each). Germline loops: CDR1 SGHTA, CDR2 FQGTGA. The CDR3 is 15 residues long. The CDR3 sequence is CASSLGGGGEETQYF. CDR3 bases read: TGTGCCAGCAGCTTAGGAGGAGGGGGTGAGGAGACG.

Regarding this clone: The CDR3 end is not reached by the read, which stops 3 residues before it; the germline J gene fills it in. This chain connects TRBV20-1 to TRBJ1-2; D is possibly TRBD1 (5 bases). The V gene's germline CDR1 is DFQATT and CDR2 SNEGSKA (reference sequence). The germline V and J ends were trimmed by 6 bases and 4 bases, with 9 bases remaining between them. The CDR3 runs to 11 residues. CDR3 residues: CSAQGGYGYTF. The CDR3 DNA, read in part, is TGCAGTGCCCAGGGAGGCTATGGC.

Remarks on this clone: From the germline J gene comes the end of the CDR3, since the read stops 3 residues before it. The rearrangement uses TRBV7-8 and TRBJ1-1; 8 bases are shared with TRBD1. The CDR3 loop spans 15 amino acids. Trimming at V came to 2 bases and at J to 6 bases, leaving 8 bases not matched to a gene. Germline V gives CDR1 SGHVS, CDR2 FQNEAQ. Partial CDR3 DNA: TGTGCCAGCAGCTTATCCGTCAGGGGGCCGTCTGAA. It specifies CASSLSVRGPSE. The full CDR3 protein reads CASSLSVRGPSEAFF. The full variable domain, in which reference TRBV7-8 and TRBJ1-1 provide the parts outside the CDR3, is GAGVSQSPRYKVAKRGQDVALRCDPISGHVSLFWYQQALGQGPEFLTYFQNEAQLDKSGLPSDRFFAERPEGSVSTLKIQRTQQEDSAVYLCASSLSVRGPSEAFFGQGTRLTVV.

For this clone: An end of the junction does not agree with germline; a read error may underlie this. The CDR3 end is not reached by the read, which stops 3 residues before it; the germline J gene fills it in. The rearrangement links TRBV19 to TRBJ2-3; a weak D match, TRBD2 (6 bases). From germline, CDR1 is LNHDA and CDR2 SQIVND (reference sequence). The CDR3 has 13 amino acids. The CDR3 DNA, read in part, is TGTTCCAGTAGTACACTAGCTGGAGATACG. Protein: CSSSTLAGDT. The entire CDR3 protein reads CSSSTLAGDTQYF.

As to this clone: The sequenced fragment ends 3 residues before the CDR3 boundary, so the rest is inferred from the germline J gene. The genes are TRBV20-1 and TRBJ2-5; 8 bases match TRBD2. Trimming at V came to 0 bases and at J to 2 bases, leaving 8 bases not matched to a gene. The CDR3 is 16 amino acids. Looked up from germline, CDR1 is DFQATT and CDR2 is SNEGSKA (reference sequence). The CDR3 loop is CSARDNRGGQQETQYF. The sequenced CDR3 bases are TGCAGTGCTAGAGATAACCGGGGGGGCCAACAAGAGACC.

As for this clone: The read ends 3 residues before the CDR3 terminus; that terminus is restored from the germline J gene. The V gene is TRBV7-2, the J gene TRBJ1-2; D gene unclear. Germline CDR1 SGHTA, CDR2 FQGNSA. The CDR3 loop spans 15 amino acids. CDR3 DNA, as far as it was read: TGTGCCAGCAGTCCATTAGCGGGAGGACCCTACGAC. It encodes CASSPLAGGPYD. The full CDR3 sequence reads CASSPLAGGPYDYTF. Full variable domain (rest looked up from reference TRBV7-2 and TRBJ1-2): GAGVSQSPSNKVTEKGKDVELRCDPISGHTALYWYRQSLGQGLEFLIYFQGNSAPDKSGLPSDRFSAERTGGSVSTLTIQRTQQEDSAVYLCASSPLAGGPYDYTFGSGTRLTVV.

Concerning this clone itself: With the read ending 3 residues before the CDR3 end, the germline J gene is used to fill in that end. V and J are TRBV5-1 and TRBJ2-2, with a weak D call TRBD1 (6 bases). Germline CDR1 and CDR2: SGHRS and YFSETQ. The CDR3 is 14 amino acids. The CDR3 loop is CASSLGGTNEKLFF. The CDR3 bases that were read are TGCGCCAGCAGCTTAGGGGGTACTAATGAAAAG.

Turning to this clone: The CDR3 end lies 3 residues beyond the end of the read and is filled in from the germline J gene. The V call is TRBV10-3, the J call TRBJ1-2; D is uncertain. Germline V gene lookup returns CDR1 ENHRY and CDR2 SYGVKD. The CDR3 has 12 residues. Trimming removed 2 bases from V and 6 bases from J, with 7 bases in between. Incomplete CDR3 DNA: TGTGCCATCAGTGAGGGTGGCCATGGC. This codes for CAISEGGHG. From start to end, the CDR3 is CAISEGGHGYTF.

Points on this clone: Read data end 3 residues before the CDR3 end; the end is taken from the germline J gene. This chain uses TRBV7-6 with TRBJ2-2, with 7 bases lining up with TRBD2. Germline lookup yields CDR1 SGHVS and CDR2 FNYEAQ. This CDR3 comprises 13 residues. The CDR3 protein is CASSLGGAPTLFF. Incomplete CDR3 DNA: TGTGCCAGCAGCTTGGGAGGGGCTCCTACG.

Details on this clone: The read ends 3 residues early relative to the CDR3; the germline J gene fills the gap. The chain joins TRBV5-4 to TRBJ2-1; 11 positions agree with TRBD2. Germline-derived CDR1 and CDR2 are SGHNT and YYREEE (reference sequence). The CDR3 totals 16 residues. Trimming removed 2 bases from V and 7 bases from J; junction bases left unmatched: 8. CDR3 DNA, as far as it was read: TGTGCCAGCAGCTTCGGGGCCGGGACTAGCGGTAATGAG. Amino acids: CASSFGAGTSGNE. The CDR3 in full is CASSFGAGTSGNEQFF.

Note on this clone: The missing CDR3 end, 3 residues past where the read stops, is filled in from the germline J gene. The rearrangement links TRBV10-3 to TRBJ1-5; weak D call: TRBD1 (6 bases). The CDR3 is made up of 15 amino acids. V was trimmed by 5 bases and J by 2 bases, leaving 13 bases between them. The germline V gene encodes CDR1 ENHRY and CDR2 SYGVKD. The CDR3 region is CAISQGTVGNQPQHF. The sequenced CDR3 bases are TGTGCCATCAGTCAGGGGACGGTCGGCAATCAGCCC.

Regarding this clone: From the germline J gene comes the end of the CDR3, since the read stops 3 residues before it. The V gene is TRBV19, the J gene TRBJ1-2, with TRBD1 identical over 7 bases. The CDR3 length is 13 residues. Germline-derived CDR1 and CDR2 are LNHDA and SQIVND (reference sequence). The CDR3 bases that were read are TGTGCCAGCGCGGGACAGAACTACAATGAC. Encoded protein: CASAGQNYND. The CDR3 reads in full as CASAGQNYNDYTF.

The sequenced part of the CDR3 DNA is TGTGCCATCAGAGGCGCGGGGGAGACCGGGGAG. The encoded protein is CAIRGAGETGE. The full CDR3 protein is CAIRGAGETGELFF. J is TRBJ2-2 and V is TRBV10-3; TRBD2 matches at 7 bases. The CDR3 goes on 3 residues after the read ends, and that part is filled in from the germline J gene. The junction had 6 bases not matched to a gene; V was cut back by 6 bases and J by 5 bases. There are 14 residues in the CDR3. CDR1 and CDR2 (germline): ENHRY, SYGVKD.

For this clone: The observed sequence ends 3 residues before the CDR3 terminus, with the missing tail filled in from the germline J gene. The chain employs TRBV27 and TRBJ2-5; maybe TRBD2 (7 bases). CDR1 and CDR2 from the germline V gene are MNHEY and SMNVEV (reference sequence). Trimming took off 6 bases at V and 6 bases at J, with 14 bases between the two ends. The CDR3 is made up of 13 amino acids. The CDR3 bases that were read are TGTGCCAGCAGCCAGGGAGGGGGTAAGACC. This encodes CASSQGGGKT. The CDR3 in its entirety is CASSQGGGKTQYF.

Remarks on this clone: The read gets to within 3 residues of the CDR3 end, and the germline J gene fills in the rest. Other DNA sequences in the same sample also yield this CDR3. V usage is TRBV2 and J usage is TRBJ1-3, with D hard to call. The ends were cut back, 6 bases at V and 6 bases at J, with 6 bases in the middle. The CDR3 is made up of 11 amino acids. Germline CDR1 SNHLY, CDR2 FYNNEI. The DNA read from the CDR3 is TGTGCCAGCAGAACAACAAACACC. As protein: CASRTTNT. The entire CDR3 sequence reads CASRTTNTIYF.

In regard to this clone: The read ends 3 residues before the CDR3 terminus; that terminus is restored from the germline J gene. The chain links TRBV18 to TRBJ1-2; D ambiguous. Germline-derived CDR1 and CDR2 are KGHSH and LQKENI. This CDR3 is 13 amino acids long. The covered CDR3 bases are TGTGCCAGCTCACCACCGGGTCAGGTAACC. As protein: CASSPPGQVT. The CDR3 in full is CASSPPGQVTYTF.

For this clone: The CDR3 end falls 3 residues outside the read, so it is completed with the germline J gene. The J gene is TRBJ2-3, the V gene TRBV5-1; 9 bases are a match to TRBD2. Germline CDR1 SGHRS, CDR2 YFSETQ. Germline trimming cut 3 bases from V and 2 bases from J; bases unmatched to any gene: 10. The CDR3 is 17 amino acids. Incomplete CDR3 DNA: TGCGCCAGCAGCTATCCCTCGACTAGCGGCTTCACAGATACG. This translates into CASSYPSTSGFTDT. The entire CDR3 sequence reads CASSYPSTSGFTDTQYF. Combining the CDR3 with reference TRBV5-1 and TRBJ2-3 gives the whole variable domain KAGVTQTPRYLIKTRGQQVTLSCSPISGHRSVSWYQQTPGQGLQFLFEYFSETQRNKGNFPGRFSGRQFSNSRSEMNVSTLELGDSALYLCASSYPSTSGFTDTQYFGPGTRLTVL.

Concerning this clone itself: The observed sequence ends 3 residues before the CDR3 terminus, with the missing tail filled in from the germline J gene. The rearrangement uses TRBV7-6 and TRBJ2-2, with TRBD2 identical over 8 bases. This CDR3 spans 16 amino acids. The germline V gene has CDR1 SGHVS and CDR2 FNYEAQ. The V segment lost 1 base and the J segment 4 bases; nucleotides outside the gene matches: 5. The CDR3 bases that were read are TGTGCCAGCAGCTTAGAGCGGGGGCCCCTCACCGGGGAG. The encoded protein is CASSLERGPLTGE. The full-length CDR3 reads as CASSLERGPLTGELFF. The full variable domain, rest sourced from reference TRBV7-6 and TRBJ2-2, is GAGVSQSPRYKVTKRGQDVALRCDPISGHVSLYWYRQALGQGPEFLTYFNYEAQQDKSGLPNDRFSAERPEGSISTLTIQRTEQRDSAMYRCASSLERGPLTGELFFGEGSRLTVL.

Turning to this clone: The read comes to an end 3 residues before the CDR3 does, leaving the germline J gene to fill in the end. The chain carries TRBV20-1 and TRBJ2-3, with 7 positions matching TRBD1. This CDR3 is built from 14 residues. CDR1 DFQATT and CDR2 SNEGSKA come from the germline V gene (reference sequence). The V gene end was trimmed by 6 bases and the J gene end by 2 bases; junction bases not matched to a gene: 8. The CDR3: CSARRTGNTDTQYF. Partial CDR3 DNA: TGCAGTGCAAGAAGGACAGGAAACACAGATACG.

A remark on this clone: The read terminates 3 residues ahead of where the CDR3 ends, so the germline J gene completes it. This rearrangement joins TRBV2 to TRBJ1-4; no definite D call. The V end was cut by 7 bases, the J end by 3 bases, with 15 bases between. Germline assignment: CDR1 SNHLY and CDR2 FYNNEI. The CDR3 spans 15 residues. The sequenced CDR3 bases are TGTGCCAGCAAACCCCGAGGCGGTTCTAATGAAAAA. Protein sequence: CASKPRGGSNEK. The full-length CDR3 reads as CASKPRGGSNEKLFF. Combining the CDR3 with reference TRBV2 and TRBJ1-4 gives the whole variable domain EPEVTQTPSHQVTQMGQEVILRCVPISNHLYFYWYRQILGQKVEFLVSFYNNEISEKSEIFDDQFSVERPDGSNFTLKIRSTKLEDSAMYFCASKPRGGSNEKLFFGSGTQLSVL.

With regard to this clone: Sequencing ends 3 residues short of the CDR3 end; the germline J gene provides the rest. The chain combines TRBV20-1 with TRBJ2-7; 8 nucleotides line up with TRBD2. Unmatched junction bases numbered 2, after V lost 5 bases and J lost 2 bases. CDR1 and CDR2 (germline): DFQATT, SNEGSKA (reference sequence). This CDR3 is built from 12 residues. CDR3 region: CSARGGAYEQYF. The part of the CDR3 DNA that was read is TGCAGTGCTCGGGGGGGGGCCTACGAG.

A note on this clone: Read sequence stops 3 residues before the CDR3 end, and the germline J gene provides the missing end. The chain couples TRBV2 to TRBJ2-3; 10 positions agree with TRBD1. Germline values: CDR1 SNHLY, CDR2 FYNNEI. This CDR3 spans 15 amino acids. V dropped 9 bases and J dropped 3; count of bases not matched to a gene: 9. CDR3 residues: CASRRRDRGTDTQYF. CDR3 DNA (partial): TGTGCCAGTCGTCGGCGGGACAGGGGTACAGATACG.

As regards this clone: The read ends 3 residues early relative to the CDR3; the germline J gene fills the gap. The chain joins TRBV7-8 to TRBJ2-3; 7 nucleotides align to TRBD2. This CDR3 is 13 amino acids long. Germline V lookup: CDR1 SGHVS, CDR2 FQNEAQ. The CDR3: CASSFGGSQPQYF. The CDR3 DNA, read in part, is TGTGCCAGCAGCTTCGGGGGGTCTCAGCCG.

About this clone: With the read ending 3 residues before the CDR3 end, the germline J gene is used to fill in that end. The chain has TRBV7-2 and TRBJ2-4; D is possibly TRBD1 (6 bases). The CDR3 contains 14 residues. Per germline, CDR1 SGHTA and CDR2 FQGNSA. CDR3 DNA, as far as it was read: TGTGCCAGCAGTCCAGGGGCTGCGGGCTATGGT. Translation gives CASSPGAAGYG. The complete CDR3 sequence is CASSPGAAGYGQYF.

About this clone itself: The read stops 3 residues short of the end of the CDR3; the missing end is completed from the germline J gene. J is TRBJ1-1 and V is TRBV29-1, with D hard to call. Trimming pared 6 bases from V and 1 base from J, leaving 9 bases between. The CDR3 runs 12 residues. The germline V gene encodes CDR1 SQVTM and CDR2 ANQGSEA. The covered CDR3 bases are TGCAGCGTGACCCGGGGGAACACTGAA. It is translated as CSVTRGNTE. The entire CDR3 sequence reads CSVTRGNTEAFF.

To note about this clone: The read ends 3 residues before the CDR3 terminus; that terminus is restored from the germline J gene. The chain recombines TRBV7-2 with TRBJ2-3, with no clear D. Trimming took 5 bases from V and 6 from J, leaving 12 bases between them. The CDR3 loop spans 13 amino acids. Germline V gene lookup returns CDR1 SGHTA and CDR2 FQGNSA. The covered CDR3 bases are TGTGCCAGCAGCCCACAGTTTGGGGATACG. Protein sequence: CASSPQFGDT. The full-length CDR3 reads as CASSPQFGDTQYF.

Of note for this clone: The CDR3 is cut off 3 residues early in the read; its end comes from the germline J gene. The chain has TRBV10-2 and TRBJ2-4; weak D call: TRBD2 (5 bases). The CDR3 contains 11 residues. With 8 bases removed from V and 5 bases from J, the gap between germline ends came to 7 bases. Germline V CDR1 and CDR2: WSHSY, SAAADI. CDR3 DNA (partial): TGCGCCAGCTCGAGGGAAAACATT. It translates to CASSRENI. The complete CDR3 reads CASSRENIQYF.

Comments on this clone: One junction end does not reproduce the germline sequence, and a read error may be involved. The CDR3 goes on 3 residues after the read ends, and that part is filled in from the germline J gene. Within the sample, other DNA sequences also encode this same CDR3. The V gene is TRBV6-2 or TRBV6-3, the J gene TRBJ1-3; D not resolved. The germline V gene has CDR1 MNHEY and CDR2 SVGEGT. This CDR3 spans 16 amino acids. The CDR3 reads CASSSSRQLSGNTIYF. The sequenced CDR3 bases are TGTGCCAGCAGTTCTTCCAGGCAGCTCTCTGGAAACACA.